These 26 T cell receptor beta chains originate from one sample sequenced in a study of CD8 T cells in ankylosing spondylitis. Whole-study results and caveats: Ankylosing spondylitis blood appeared to carry a characteristic TCR beta motif of several highly homologous variants.

One entry per CDR3 protein, called by TCRdb with MiXCR from the 5' RACE reads. The sample includes about 750,000 distinct CDR3 sequences, around 17% seen only once; the top ten take under 20%. These receptors lack a known antigen. Input material: blood, either unsorted or a sorted T cell fraction (not recorded which). These receptors originate from a male donor with ankylosing spondylitis.

V usage is TRBV18 and J usage is TRBJ1-1; D call uncertain. The CDR3 loop spans 12 amino acids. CDR1 is KGHSH and CDR2 is LQKENI in the germline V gene. V was shortened by 0 bases and J by 7 bases, with 6 bases between the two germline ends. CDR3 sequence (DNA): TGTGCCAGCTCACCACCGGGCAGTGAAGCTTTCTTT. Translating it yields CASSPPGSEAFF.

The table lists this clonotype with many counts. The chain employs TRBV28 and TRBJ2-1; D ambiguous. The germline V and J ends were trimmed by 6 bases and 2 bases, with 8 bases remaining between them. Germline loops: CDR1 MDHEN, CDR2 SYDVKM. This CDR3 has 13 amino acids. The CDR3: CASSPSPYNEQFF. The CDR3 nucleotides are TGTGCCAGCAGCCCCTCCCCCTACAATGAGCAGTTCTTC.

This clonotype was observed a few times. The chain combines TRBV5-6 with TRBJ1-4, with D possibly being TRBD1 (6 bases). V was shortened by 5 bases and J by 8 bases, with 19 bases between the two germline ends. The CDR3 extends over 15 amino acids. The germline V gene encodes CDR1 SGHDT and CDR2 YYEEEE. The CDR3 DNA is TGTGCCAGCAGTTTTTACTCCAGGGGTGAGGAAAAACTGTTTTTT. This codes for CASSFYSRGEEKLFF.

The chain carries TRBV20-1 and TRBJ1-5; the match to TRBD1 covers 12 bases. The CDR3 length is 14 residues. V shed 7 bases and J 6 bases; nucleotides not matched to a gene: 7. Germline V CDR1 and CDR2: DFQATT, SNEGSKA (reference sequence). Here the CDR3 reads CSVRGTGGSQPQHF. The CDR3 nucleotides read TGCAGTGTCCGCGGGACAGGGGGCAGTCAGCCCCAGCATTTT.

This clonotype was counted between two and nine times. V is TRBV7-3 and J is TRBJ2-7; D is possibly TRBD2 (5 bases). Germline CDR1 SGHTA, CDR2 FQGTGA. This CDR3 comprises 13 residues. Trimming took 5 bases from V and 6 from J, leaving 14 bases between them. This chain's CDR3 is CASSVDRGSEQYF. The DNA of the CDR3 is TGTGCCAGCAGCGTGGACCGGGGTAGCGAGCAGTACTTC.

V gene TRBV3-1 combines with J gene TRBJ1-2; D uncertain. Germline V gene lookup returns CDR1 LGHDT and CDR2 YNNKEL (reference sequence). The ends were cut back, 4 bases at V and 6 bases at J, with 21 bases in the middle. The CDR3 is 16 residues long. The CDR3: CASSPSDGRLWHGYTF. The DNA of the CDR3 is TGTGCCAGCAGCCCCTCGGACGGTCGTTTGTGGCATGGCTACACCTTC. The whole variable domain, filled in from reference TRBV3-1 and TRBJ1-2, reads DTAVSQTPKYLVTQMGNDKSIKCEQNLGHDTMYWYKQDSKKFLKIMFSYNNKELIINETVPNRFSPKSPDKAHLNLHINSLELGDSAVYFCASSPSDGRLWHGYTFGSGTRLTVV.

This clonotype was recorded a few times. This chain uses TRBV7-2 with TRBJ1-1; possible D gene TRBD1, 6 bases. Germline V lookup: CDR1 SGHTA, CDR2 FQGNSA. The CDR3 is made up of 14 amino acids. Trimming took off 3 bases at V and 3 bases at J, with 11 bases between the two ends. CDR3 nucleotide sequence: TGTGCCAGCAGCTTGGACAGTCCGGACACTGAAGCTTTCTTT. Encoded protein: CASSLDSPDTEAFF.

This clonotype was counted many times. The V and J genes are TRBV12-3 or TRBV12-4 and TRBJ2-1, with 8 bases fitting TRBD2. The CDR3 totals 16 residues. J was trimmed by 4 bases and V by 8 bases; bases with no gene match: 13. This CDR3 reads CASPPDPGGPYNEQFF. The CDR3 bases are TGTGCCAGCCCACCGGACCCGGGGGGGCCTTACAATGAGCAGTTCTTC.

This clonotype was counted only a few times. The chain employs TRBV5-1 and TRBJ1-4, with D hard to call. CDR3 length equals 15 residues. Looked up from germline, CDR1 is SGHRS and CDR2 is YFSETQ. V lost 0 bases, J lost 0 bases, and 6 bases lay in between. This CDR3 is CASSLAVTTNEKLFF. The CDR3 region has the DNA TGCGCCAGCAGCTTGGCCGTTACAACTAATGAAAAACTGTTTTTT.

The gene calls are TRBV30 and TRBJ2-1; TRBD2 agrees at 12 bases. The germline V gene encodes CDR1 GTSNPN and CDR2 SVGIG (reference sequence). The CDR3 runs to 18 residues. J gave up 0 bases and V 1 base, and 7 bases lay outside the gene matches. The CDR3 nucleotides are TGTGCCTGGAGTGGACTAGCGGGAGTGTATAGCTCCTACAATGAGCAGTTCTTC. This gives the protein CAWSGLAGVYSSYNEQFF.

This clonotype has a handful of counts. The V call is TRBV20-1, the J call TRBJ2-1; D is unresolved. Trimming shortened V by 5 bases and J by 8 bases, and 7 bases separated the two germline ends. In germline, CDR1 is DFQATT, CDR2 SNEGSKA (reference sequence). The CDR3 consists of 10 residues. CDR3 sequence (DNA): TGCAGTGCTTTTCTGTATGAGCAGTTCTTC. Encoded protein: CSAFLYEQFF.

The rearrangement uses TRBV20-1 and TRBJ1-1; 8 bases match TRBD1. Germline V gene lookup returns CDR1 DFQATT and CDR2 SNEGSKA (reference sequence). CDR3 size: 15 residues. Trimming removed 0 bases from V and 5 bases from J; junction bases left unmatched: 8. The CDR3 nucleotides read TGCAGTGCTAGAGATCGGCAGGGGGCGAGGACTGAAGCTTTCTTT. This encodes CSARDRQGARTEAFF.

V and J are TRBV10-1 and TRBJ2-3; D is undetermined. The germline V and J ends were trimmed by 6 bases and 8 bases, with 18 bases remaining between them. CDR3 length: 14 amino acids. CDR1 and CDR2 (germline): WNHNN, SYGVQD (reference sequence). CDR3: CASRQTGARVTQYF. CDR3 bases: TGCGCCAGCAGGCAGACTGGCGCACGGGTTACGCAGTATTTT.

This chain links TRBV24-1 with TRBJ2-1, with 7 bases that match TRBD1. V was pared by 8 bases and J by 4 bases, with 1 base of the junction left unmatched. The CDR3 covers 12 residues. The germline V gene encodes CDR1 KGHDR and CDR2 SFDVKD. CDR3 region: CATKGQYNEQFF. The CDR3 DNA reads as TGTGCCACCAAGGGACAGTACAATGAGCAGTTCTTC.

The rearrangement uses TRBV11-1 and TRBJ2-7; 9 bases are shared with TRBD1. The germline gives CDR1 SGHAT, CDR2 FQDESV (reference sequence). This CDR3 comprises 13 residues. V shed 10 bases, J shed 1 base, and the junction held 5 bases outside the gene matches. The CDR3 nucleotides are TGTGCCACCGGGACAGGGATGTCCTACGAGCAGTACTTC. It encodes CATGTGMSYEQYF.

CDR3 sequence reads: CASSPSRENGYTF. The DNA of the CDR3 is TGCGCCAGCAGCCCCTCTAGGGAAAATGGCTACACCTTC. The V call is TRBV5-1, the J call TRBJ1-2; D uncertain. This CDR3 has 13 amino acids. Germline assignment: CDR1 SGHRS and CDR2 YFSETQ. V was shortened by 4 bases and J by 6 bases, with 13 bases between the two germline ends.

The V call is TRBV29-1, the J call TRBJ2-7; D may match TRBD1 or TRBD2 (7 bases each). V shed 5 bases and J shed 4 bases, with 33 bases lying between them. The CDR3 sequence is 19 residues long. Looked up from germline, CDR1 is SQVTM and CDR2 is ANQGSEA. The CDR3 loop reads CSVYGLGEGARGPSYEQYF. DNA for the CDR3: TGCAGCGTTTACGGCCTGGGGGAGGGGGCGCGAGGGCCGTCGTACGAGCAGTACTTC.

This sequence joins TRBV27 and TRBJ2-1, with D unresolved. The V gene's germline CDR1 is MNHEY and CDR2 SMNVEV (reference sequence). Trimming stripped 2 bases from V and 6 bases from J, with 8 bases between. The CDR3 covers 13 residues. The chain's CDR3 is CASSLRRTNEQFF. CDR3 coding DNA: TGTGCCAGCAGTTTAAGGCGGACCAATGAGCAGTTCTTC.

This clonotype was picked up a small number of times. The chain carries TRBV6-1 and TRBJ1-5; D is perhaps TRBD1 (5 bases). The CDR3 has 15 amino acids. The ends were cut back, 0 bases at V and 4 bases at J, with 10 bases in the middle. Germline assignment: CDR1 MNHNS and CDR2 SASEGT. The CDR3 region has the DNA TGTGCCAGCAGTGAAGCGGGGGGTTGGAATCAGCCCCAGCATTTT. This codes for CASSEAGGWNQPQHF.

The chain couples TRBV7-9 to TRBJ1-4; no definite D call. Trimming removed 2 bases from V and 5 bases from J, with 12 bases in between. CDR1 is SEHNR, CDR2 FQNEAQ, per germline (reference sequence). The CDR3 totals 15 residues. The CDR3 DNA reads TGTGCCAGCAGCTTACTATCAGGACCAAATGAAAAACTGTTTTTT. Protein product: CASSLLSGPNEKLFF.

In its sample, this clonotype was seen a few times. The chain employs TRBV14 and TRBJ2-2; the D gene is possibly TRBD2 (5 bases). In germline, CDR1 is SGHDN, CDR2 FVKESK. The V end was cut by 0 bases, the J end by 0 bases, with 8 bases between. There are 16 residues in the CDR3. CDR3 nucleotide sequence: TGTGCCAGCAGCCAAGAGGTCGGGGCGAACACCGGGGAGCTGTTTTTT. Residues: CASSQEVGANTGELFF. Looking up the rest from reference TRBV14 and TRBJ2-2 gives the full variable domain: EAGVTQFPSHSVIEKGQTVTLRCDPISGHDNLYWYRRVMGKEIKFLLHFVKESKQDESGMPNNRFLAERTGGTYSTLKVQPAELEDSGVYFCASSQEVGANTGELFFGEGSRLTVL.

This clonotype appeared a few times. The chain recombines TRBV7-9 with TRBJ2-5; 7 bases are shared with TRBD2. With V trimmed by 2 bases and J by 3 bases, 6 bases remained unmatched. This CDR3 region has 15 residues. Germline CDR1 reads SEHNR; CDR2 reads FQNEAQ (reference sequence). Here the CDR3 reads CASSLPPGREETQYF. The DNA of the CDR3 is TGTGCCAGCAGCTTACCCCCGGGGAGGGAAGAGACCCAGTACTTC.

Concerning this clonotype itself: The junction and the germline gene differ at one end; a read error may be behind it. This chain uses TRBV4-1 with TRBJ1-1; unclear D gene. Looked up from germline, CDR1 is MGHRA and CDR2 is YSYEKL. The CDR3 consists of 15 residues. The DNA for the CDR3 is TGCGCCAGCAGCCAAGGAACGACCGGGAACACTGAAGATTTCTTT. Translated, it gives CASSQGTTGNTEDFF.

This clonotype came up a few times. This sequence joins TRBV4-2 and TRBJ2-7; 8 nucleotides align to TRBD2. Germline CDR1 reads LGHNA; CDR2 reads YNFKEQ. Trimming cost V 1 base and J 4 bases; bases outside gene matches: 12. The CDR3 spans 17 residues. CDR3: CASSQAASGPPGYEQYF. The DNA of the CDR3 is TGTGCCAGCAGCCAAGCGGCTAGCGGGCCACCCGGGTACGAGCAGTACTTC.

The chain combines TRBV9 with TRBJ2-1; perhaps TRBD2 as D (5 bases). Deletions cut 2 bases from V and 4 bases from J, with 10 bases between. This CDR3 contains 14 residues. The germline CDR1 and CDR2 sequences are SGDLS and YYNGEE. CDR3 region: CASSVRSGYNEQFF. CDR3 nucleotides: TGTGCCAGCAGCGTCCGCAGCGGATACAATGAGCAGTTCTTC.

Only a few counts were recorded for this clonotype. The chain links TRBV15 to TRBJ2-7; the match to TRBD2 covers 10 bases. The CDR3 length is 16 residues. The V and J ends lost 0 bases and 5 bases, in that order; junction bases with no gene match: 7. CDR1 and CDR2 from the germline V gene are LNHNV and YYDKDF (reference sequence). The CDR3 DNA reads TGTGCCACCAGCAGAGAATGGGGGCTAGCGGGAGACGAGCAGTACTTC. Residues: CATSREWGLAGDEQYF.